Below, 14 T cell receptor beta chains from the same sample are listed, as sequenced in a study of lymphopenia after photon versus proton radiotherapy. Sequencing used immunoSEQ multiplex PCR; TCRdb keeps in-frame clones, though not all of them. This sample carries 89,000 or so clones, 80% to 90% of them seen once, and the ten largest clones take approximately 1.3%. The sequenced sample was peripheral blood, obtained from a patient treated with proton-based radiotherapy. The receptors were sampled from a man in his 60s with pancreatic cancer.

J is TRBJ2-1 and V is TRBV27; 11 bases are shared with TRBD2. The germline V gene has CDR1 MNHEY and CDR2 SMNVEV (reference sequence). This CDR3 has 18 amino acids. Trimming cost V 11 bases and J 3 bases; bases outside gene matches: 18. CDR3 residues: CASVLRGTSGRFYNEQFF. CDR3 bases: TGTGCCTCCGTTCTGCGCGGGACTAGCGGAAGGTTCTACAATGAGCAGTTCTTC.

The chain has TRBV7-6 and TRBJ2-1; 7 nucleotides line up with TRBD2. V lost 3 bases and J lost 1; bases outside the gene matches: 3. Germline CDR1 and CDR2: SGHVS and FNYEAQ. This CDR3 has 15 amino acids. The CDR3 coding sequence is TGTGCCAGCAGCTTCTCACTAGCGTCCTACAATGAGCAGTTCTTC. Amino acid sequence: CASSFSLASYNEQFF.

V and J are TRBV28 and TRBJ2-3; perhaps TRBD2 as D (6 bases). The CDR3 is made up of 17 amino acids. V gave up 3 bases and J gave up 0 bases, with 16 bases separating them. Germline values: CDR1 MDHEN, CDR2 SYDVKM. CDR3 nucleotides: TGTGCCAGCAGTTTGGGCCCGGCGGGGCTAAGCACAGATACGCAGTATTTT. Its protein product is CASSLGPAGLSTDTQYF. Filled out from reference TRBV28 and TRBJ2-3, the complete variable domain reads DVKVTQSSRYLVKRTGEKVFLECVQDMDHENMFWYRQDPGLGLRLIYFSYDVKMKEKGDIPEGYSVSREKKERFSLILESASTNQTSMYLCASSLGPAGLSTDTQYFGPGTRLTVL.

On this clone itself: The sample contains more than one DNA sequence encoding this CDR3. The chain joins TRBV27 to TRBJ1-2; D gene ambiguous. The CDR3 is 13 amino acids. The V gene lost 5 bases and the J gene lost 2 bases, with 9 bases spanning the gap. CDR1 is MNHEY, CDR2 SMNVEV, per germline (reference sequence). The CDR3 DNA sequence: TGTGCCAGCAGTCCCGGGCAGAACTATGGCTACACCTTC. Its translation is CASSPGQNYGYTF.

The chain recombines TRBV5-6 with TRBJ1-1; the D is unclear. The CDR3 extends over 15 amino acids. With 2 bases removed from V and 0 bases from J, the gap between germline ends came to 11 bases. Germline assignment: CDR1 SGHDT and CDR2 YYEEEE. The CDR3 region is CASSLTLIMNTEAFF. The CDR3 nucleotides read TGTGCCAGCAGCTTAACCCTTATTATGAACACTGAAGCTTTCTTT.

The V and J genes are TRBV30 and TRBJ1-1; 10 bases map to TRBD1. The V and J ends lost 8 bases and 5 bases, in that order; junction bases with no gene match: 14. This CDR3 region has 15 residues. Germline CDR1 reads GTSNPN; CDR2 reads SVGIG (reference sequence). The CDR3 region is CAGDRGLWRETEAFF. The CDR3, as DNA: TGTGCCGGTGACAGGGGGCTCTGGCGTGAGACTGAAGCTTTCTTT.

This clone turned up a few times. The V gene is TRBV19, the J gene TRBJ1-1; the match to TRBD1 covers 7 bases. Germline trimming cut 5 bases from V and 1 base from J; bases unmatched to any gene: 7. CDR3 length equals 15 residues. Per germline, CDR1 LNHDA and CDR2 SQIVND (reference sequence). CDR3 residues: CASSLQGQTNTEAFF. In DNA form, the CDR3 reads TGTGCCAGTAGTCTTCAGGGACAGACGAACACTGAAGCTTTCTTT.

This clone was counted a few times. The chain joins TRBV6-5 to TRBJ1-1; D unresolved. V lost 10 bases, J lost 1 base, and 7 bases lay in between. The CDR3 contains 11 residues. Germline V gene data show CDR1 as MNHEY and CDR2 as SVGAGI. CDR3 protein: CATRQNTEAFF. CDR3 DNA: TGTGCCACCCGACAGAACACTGAAGCTTTCTTT.

This clone was seen more than once but under ten times. The chain has TRBV6-1 and TRBJ1-5; weak D call: TRBD1 (5 bases). With 3 bases removed from V and 2 bases from J, the gap between germline ends came to 11 bases. The CDR3 has 15 residues. Germline CDR1 reads MNHNS; CDR2 reads SASEGT. Here the CDR3 DNA reads TGTGCCAGCAGTGAGGGACGGGTGGGCAATCAGCCCCAGCATTTT. This translates into CASSEGRVGNQPQHF.

The chain recombines TRBV30 with TRBJ1-1, with D tentatively TRBD1 (5 bases). Germline CDR1 is GTSNPN and CDR2 is SVGIG (reference sequence). V lost 1 base, J lost 2 bases, and 11 bases lay in between. The CDR3 sequence is 14 residues long. CDR3 sequence: CAWSAQTANTEAFF. The CDR3 DNA is TGTGCCTGGAGTGCCCAGACAGCCAACACTGAAGCTTTCTTT.

The CDR3 DNA reads TGTGCCAGCAGCTTAGATCGGCCACCGATATCCGAGCAGTACTTC. This translates into CASSLDRPPISEQYF. This chain joins TRBV11-3 and TRBJ2-7; no definite D call. The ends were cut back, 0 bases at V and 6 bases at J, with 15 bases in the middle. Germline-derived CDR1 and CDR2 are SGHNT and YENEEA. This CDR3 is built from 15 residues.

This clone occurred a few times. The rearrangement uses TRBV29-1 and TRBJ2-7; possibly TRBD2 for D (6 bases). This CDR3 comprises 11 residues. The germline V and J ends were trimmed by 2 bases and 4 bases, with 6 bases remaining between them. Per germline, CDR1 SQVTM and CDR2 ANQGSEA. The CDR3 DNA is TGCAGCGTTGAACGGGGGTACGAGCAGTACTTC. As protein: CSVERGYEQYF.

This clone was detected once. The CDR3 DNA reads TGTGCCAGCAGCATCGGAACAGGGTCAACTAATGAAAAACTGTTTTTT. It codes for CASSIGTGSTNEKLFF. The chain recombines TRBV9 with TRBJ1-4, with D perhaps matching TRBD1 (6 bases). Germline V gives CDR1 SGDLS, CDR2 YYNGEE. The CDR3 consists of 16 residues. Trimming removed 4 bases at V and 0 bases at J, with 13 bases between.

V usage is TRBV6-5 and J usage is TRBJ2-7; no clear D gene. V shed 2 bases and J shed 4 bases, with 15 bases lying between them. The CDR3 runs 15 residues. Germline V gene sequence: CDR1 MNHEY, CDR2 SVGAGI. The CDR3 DNA reads TGTGCCAGCAGTTACCGTGGCCGCGTTGGGTACGAGCAGTACTTC. Translated: CASSYRGRVGYEQYF.